This T cell receptor (beta chain) was obtained from a study of CXCR3-negative and CXCR3-positive naive CD8 T cells (dated by TCRdb to about 2019). For context, the study as a whole: In total, 120 million to 150 million TRB reads were obtained, corresponding to roughly 1.5 +/- 0.3 million reads per library. The diversity and physicochemical repertoire analyses included 11 donors pooled from two independent experiments. Naive subsets from about five donors and memory cells from 3 donors were included in the TRBV-TRBJ cluster analysis. What the research found in general, with its limitations: Similar TRBV-TRBJ usage was shown by naive CXCR3-negative and CXCR3-positive cells from the same donor, whereas distinct patterns were shown by memory cells. Because surface CD5, which is linked to self-reactivity in mice, was comparable between the naive subsets, TCR interaction strength was also inferred from TRB CDR3 physicochemical properties. Repertoire diversity was comparably high in both naive subsets but much lower in memory CD8+ T cells. Compared with CXCR3-negative naive cells, CXCR3-positive naive cells had TRB CDR3s with higher hydrophobicity (lower Kidera factor 4), lower energy, and higher strength and volume indices. CXCR3 expression partially decreased after cryopreservation, so most assays used freshly isolated PBMCs.

For this clonotype: The target of this receptor is not known.

Sequencing instrument: NextSeq 550. The Human TCR Profiling Kit (MiLaboratory) was used to prepare UMI-labeled 5' RACE TRB cDNA libraries. The full amount of extracted RNA was used for cDNA synthesis, and the full amount of resulting cDNA was used for PCR amplification. Libraries were prepared in parallel using an identical number of PCR cycles. The original methods were these. With a requirement of at least two reads per UMI, MIGEC and MiXCR extracted about 50,000 +/- 10,000 unique UMI-labeled TRB cDNA molecules per library. On average, roughly 40,000 +/- 10,000 functional in-frame TRB CDR3 nucleotide clonotypes lacking stop codons were found per library. After each sample was downsampled to 5000 UMI-labeled TRB molecules, VDJtools was used to calculate diversity metrics such as normalized Shannon-Wiener and Chao1. Clonotype-size-weighted physicochemical properties of the central five CDR3 residues (interaction energy, strength, volume and Kidera factor 4) were computed in VDJtools. TCRdb reprocessed the sequencing reads and holds a single record per CDR3 protein sequence, with no DNA. It is TCRdb's table, rather than the study itself, that gives the V and J calls and clone size. The sample's own table lists approximately 100,000 distinct CDR3 sequences. The ten top clones hold about 1% of the sample.

For every CD8+ T cell subset, 300,000 cells were flow-sorted straight into RLT lysis buffer, and each subset was sorted in triplicate. To keep memory contaminants out, a stringent definition of naive CD8+ T cells was applied: CD45RO-CCR7+CD27+CD95-. Peripheral blood mononuclear cells were isolated from buffy coats using standard density gradient centrifugation. A FACSAria III was used to flow-sort naive CXCR3-negative and CXCR3-positive CD8+ T cells. Total RNA was extracted from sorted cells with an RNeasy Mini Kit. Measured from the cysteine to the phenylalanine, the CDR3 is 17 residues long. The nucleotide record is missing. The germline V gene (reference sequence) sets CDR1 to LNHDA and CDR2 to SQIVND.

Input material: naive CXCR3+ CD8+ T cells from blood. The label giving this sample's cell subset or site can be read as: CD45RO-CCR7+CD27+CD95- naive CD8+ T cells expressing CXCR3 (TNR3+). This clonotype originated in a human donor in good health. Some clones in this sample may be carry-over from other donors' samples. The chain couples TRBV19 to TRBJ1-1. The CDR3 protein sequence reads: CASSPMWTGLMNTEAFF.